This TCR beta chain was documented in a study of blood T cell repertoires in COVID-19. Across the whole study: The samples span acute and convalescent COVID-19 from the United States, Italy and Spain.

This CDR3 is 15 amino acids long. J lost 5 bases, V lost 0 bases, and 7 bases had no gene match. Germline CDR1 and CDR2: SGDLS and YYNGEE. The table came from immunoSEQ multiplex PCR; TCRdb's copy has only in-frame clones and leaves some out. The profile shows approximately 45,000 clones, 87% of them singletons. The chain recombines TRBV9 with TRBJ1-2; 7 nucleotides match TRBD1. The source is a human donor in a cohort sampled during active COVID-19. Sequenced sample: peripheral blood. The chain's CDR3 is CASSVAQGPAYGYTF. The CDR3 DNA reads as TGTGCCAGCAGCGTAGCACAGGGGCCAGCTTATGGCTACACCTTC.